The 14 T cell receptor beta chains below were found in one sample sequenced in a study of identical twins. TCRdb re-analysed the 5' RACE reads in MiXCR, keeping a single row per CDR3 protein. The sample lists fewer than 350,000 distinct CDR3 sequences, about 8% occurring once. These data were likewise used in another study, on yellow fever vaccine responses in identical twins.

Material for sequencing was memory (CD45RO+) T cells sorted from blood. Receptor source: a woman between 18 and 30 years old in good health.

This clonotype showed up many times. The CDR3 region has the DNA TGTGCCAGCAGTTTACTGGGCACTGAAGCTTTCTTT. Amino acids: CASSLLGTEAFF. This sequence joins TRBV12-3 or TRBV12-4 and TRBJ1-1; D unresolved. Trimming stripped 2 bases from V and 4 bases from J, with 5 bases between. This CDR3 is 12 amino acids long.

To note about this clonotype: The DNA is omitted, as the CDR3 cannot be located on it reliably, and the CDR3 follows TCRdb's listing. This chain uses TRBV12-3 or TRBV12-4 with TRBJ2-6. The CDR3 sequence runs 16 residues, both termini included. The CDR3 here is CASSLFGSGGANVLTF.

The V gene is TRBV4-2, the J gene TRBJ2-3; TRBD2 agrees at 7 bases. Germline lookup yields CDR1 LGHNA and CDR2 YNFKEQ. This CDR3 has 18 residues. Trimming took 1 base from V and 5 from J; bases not matched to a gene: 15. The CDR3 DNA reads TGTGCCAGCAGCCAAGTGTCGTGGACTAGGGGAGTCGGAGATACGCAGTATTTT. This encodes CASSQVSWTRGVGDTQYF.

V is TRBV29-1 and J is TRBJ2-3; 9 nucleotides match TRBD2. Germline assignment: CDR1 SQVTM and CDR2 ANQGSEA. Unmatched junction bases numbered 10, after V lost 7 bases and J lost 2 bases. This CDR3 is built from 15 residues. The CDR3 region has the DNA TGCAGCGCGACCGGGACTAGCCCAAACACAGATACGCAGTATTTT. Residues: CSATGTSPNTDTQYF.

The table lists this clonotype with many counts. The V and J genes are TRBV29-1 and TRBJ1-2, with D unresolved. The CDR3 has 12 amino acids. In germline, CDR1 is SQVTM, CDR2 ANQGSEA. Trimming stripped 0 bases from V and 4 bases from J, with 6 bases between. The CDR3 is CSVEETVYGYTF. The CDR3 DNA reads as TGCAGCGTTGAAGAGACGGTCTATGGCTACACCTTC.

This chain connects TRBV28 to TRBJ2-3; D is unresolved. The CDR3 loop spans 12 amino acids. The germline V gene encodes CDR1 MDHEN and CDR2 SYDVKM. V was trimmed by 5 bases and J by 6 bases, leaving 9 bases between them. CDR3 coding DNA: TGTGCCAGCAGTACAGTCATCGATACGCAGTATTTT. Protein sequence: CASSTVIDTQYF.

The chain links TRBV5-1 to TRBJ2-3; no clear D. This CDR3 contains 15 residues. CDR1 is SGHRS and CDR2 is YFSETQ in the germline V gene. V lost 4 bases and J lost 0, with 12 bases in between. The CDR3 DNA reads as TGCGCCAGCAGCCCGCGCCCGGACAGCACAGATACGCAGTATTTT. Its translation: CASSPRPDSTDTQYF. The variable domain in full, with the rest retrieved from reference TRBV5-1 and TRBJ2-3, is KAGVTQTPRYLIKTRGQQVTLSCSPISGHRSVSWYQQTPGQGLQFLFEYFSETQRNKGNFPGRFSGRQFSNSRSEMNVSTLELGDSALYLCASSPRPDSTDTQYFGPGTRLTVL.

The chain joins TRBV12-3 or TRBV12-4 to TRBJ1-1, with D maybe TRBD1 (6 bases). The CDR3 is made up of 16 amino acids. Trimming left V 3 bases short and J 4 bases short, with 18 bases between. Here the CDR3 DNA reads TGTGCCAGCAGTTTTATGGACAGCGAATATGGCACTGAAGCTTTCTTT. Its protein is CASSFMDSEYGTEAFF.

Concerning this clonotype: This may arise from a read error, as a much more abundant clone is one base away. The CDR3 is CASITTDTGELFF. The CDR3 nucleotides are TGTGCCAGCATCACCACAGACACCGGGGAGCTGTTTTTT. The chain has TRBV7-9 and TRBJ2-2; the D is unclear. From germline, CDR1 is SEHNR and CDR2 FQNEAQ (reference sequence). The V and J ends lost 7 bases and 3 bases respectively, with 9 bases between them. The CDR3 runs to 13 residues.

The chain has TRBV7-2 and TRBJ1-6; D uncertain. V was cut by 10 bases and J by 7 bases, with 17 bases left in between. This CDR3 has 14 residues. CDR1 and CDR2 from the germline V gene are SGHTA and FQGNSA. The DNA of the CDR3 is TGTGCCATCATACCCCTTGTGGGGAATTCACCCCTCCACTTT. This translates into CAIIPLVGNSPLHF.

There are many counts of this clonotype. This chain connects TRBV3-1 to TRBJ2-1; 12 bases line up with TRBD2. The junction had 8 bases not matched to a gene; V was cut back by 4 bases and J by 4 bases. This CDR3 has 17 amino acids. The germline CDR1 and CDR2 sequences are LGHDT and YNNKEL (reference sequence). As DNA, the CDR3 is TGTGCCAGCAGCCTTATCTCCGGGACTAGCGGGTACAATGAGCAGTTCTTC. It translates to CASSLISGTSGYNEQFF.

The gene calls are TRBV6-1 and TRBJ1-5; possible D gene TRBD1, 5 bases. Germline V lookup: CDR1 MNHNS, CDR2 SASEGT. CDR3 length equals 14 residues. V was cut by 6 bases and J by 3 bases, with 12 bases left in between. The CDR3 loop reads CASRAPGDNQPQHF. Written as DNA, the CDR3 is TGTGCCAGCAGGGCTCCGGGGGACAATCAGCCCCAGCATTTT.

The genes are TRBV7-9 and TRBJ1-1; D uncertain. Between the trimmed V and J ends, which lost 5 bases and 4 bases, there was a span of 14 bases. Germline lookup yields CDR1 SEHNR and CDR2 FQNEAQ (reference sequence). The CDR3 has 14 residues. The CDR3 protein is CASSPAARSTEAFF. DNA of the CDR3: TGTGCCAGCAGCCCCGCGGCGAGAAGCACTGAAGCTTTCTTT.

This chain links TRBV6-4 with TRBJ1-4; D remains ambiguous. V lost 2 bases to trimming and J lost 1 base, with 5 bases between them. There are 14 residues in the CDR3. The V gene's germline CDR1 is MRHNA and CDR2 SNTAGT. CDR3 loop: CASSDVRTNEKLFF. The CDR3, as DNA: TGTGCCAGCAGTGACGTGAGAACTAATGAAAAACTGTTTTTT.